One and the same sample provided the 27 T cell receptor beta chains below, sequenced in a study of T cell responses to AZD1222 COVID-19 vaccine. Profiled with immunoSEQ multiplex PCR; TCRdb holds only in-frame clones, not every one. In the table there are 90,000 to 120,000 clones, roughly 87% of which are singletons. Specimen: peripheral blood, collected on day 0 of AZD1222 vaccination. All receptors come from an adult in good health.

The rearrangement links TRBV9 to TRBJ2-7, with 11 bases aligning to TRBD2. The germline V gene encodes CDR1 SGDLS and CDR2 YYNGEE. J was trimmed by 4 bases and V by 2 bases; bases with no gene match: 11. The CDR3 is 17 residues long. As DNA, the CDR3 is TGTGCCAGCAGCGTCCGGGGGCCTAGCGGGAGGTCTTACGAGCAGTACTTC. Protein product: CASSVRGPSGRSYEQYF. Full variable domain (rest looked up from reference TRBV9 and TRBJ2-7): DSGVTQTPKHLITATGQRVTLRCSPRSGDLSVYWYQQSLDQGLQFLIQYYNGEERAKGNILERFSAQQFPDLHSELNLSSLELGDSALYFCASSVRGPSGRSYEQYFGPGTRLTVT.

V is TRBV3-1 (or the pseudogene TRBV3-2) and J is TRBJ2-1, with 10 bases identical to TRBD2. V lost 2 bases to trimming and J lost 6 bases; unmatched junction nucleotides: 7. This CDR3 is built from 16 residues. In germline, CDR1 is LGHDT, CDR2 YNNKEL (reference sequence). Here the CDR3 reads CASSQTAGGPVNEQFF. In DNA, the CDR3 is TGTGCCAGCAGCCAAACAGCGGGAGGGCCGGTCAATGAGCAGTTCTTC.

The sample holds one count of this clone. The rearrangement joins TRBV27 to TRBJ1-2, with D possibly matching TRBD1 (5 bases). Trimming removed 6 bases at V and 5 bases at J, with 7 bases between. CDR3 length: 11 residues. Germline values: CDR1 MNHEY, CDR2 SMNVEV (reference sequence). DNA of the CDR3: TGTGCCAGCAGGTCAGGGTATGGCTACACCTTC. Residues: CASRSGYGYTF.

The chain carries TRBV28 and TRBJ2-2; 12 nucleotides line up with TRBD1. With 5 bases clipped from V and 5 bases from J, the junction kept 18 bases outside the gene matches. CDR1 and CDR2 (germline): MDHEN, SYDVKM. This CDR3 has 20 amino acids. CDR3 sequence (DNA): TGTGCCAGCAGTCCGATCGGGACAGGGGGCCTAGCGGGAGAAACCGGGGAGCTGTTTTTT. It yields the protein CASSPIGTGGLAGETGELFF.

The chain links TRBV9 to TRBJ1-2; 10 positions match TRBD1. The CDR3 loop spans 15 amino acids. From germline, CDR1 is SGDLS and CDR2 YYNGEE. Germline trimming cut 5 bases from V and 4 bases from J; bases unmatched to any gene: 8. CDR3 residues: CASRNPGTGAYGYTF. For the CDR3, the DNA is TGTGCCAGCAGAAACCCCGGGACAGGGGCCTATGGCTACACCTTC.

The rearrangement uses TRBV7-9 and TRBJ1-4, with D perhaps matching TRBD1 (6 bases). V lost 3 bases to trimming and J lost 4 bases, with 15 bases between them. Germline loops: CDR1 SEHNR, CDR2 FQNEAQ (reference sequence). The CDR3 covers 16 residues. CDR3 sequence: CASSLQTGRGNEKLFF. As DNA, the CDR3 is TGTGCCAGCAGCTTGCAAACAGGGCGGGGTAATGAAAAACTGTTTTTT.

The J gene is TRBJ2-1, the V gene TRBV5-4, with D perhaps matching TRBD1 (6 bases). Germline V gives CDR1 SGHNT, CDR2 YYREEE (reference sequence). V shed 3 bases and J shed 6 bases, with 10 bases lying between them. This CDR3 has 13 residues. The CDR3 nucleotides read TGTGCCAGCAGCTCTCAGGGGTTCAATGAGCAGTTCTTC. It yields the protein CASSSQGFNEQFF.

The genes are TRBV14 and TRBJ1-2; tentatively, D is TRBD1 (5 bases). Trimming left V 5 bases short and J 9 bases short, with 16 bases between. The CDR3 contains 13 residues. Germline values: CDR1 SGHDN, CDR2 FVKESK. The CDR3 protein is CASSSTGTRSYTF. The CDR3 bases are TGTGCCAGCAGCAGTACCGGGACGCGGAGCTACACCTTC.

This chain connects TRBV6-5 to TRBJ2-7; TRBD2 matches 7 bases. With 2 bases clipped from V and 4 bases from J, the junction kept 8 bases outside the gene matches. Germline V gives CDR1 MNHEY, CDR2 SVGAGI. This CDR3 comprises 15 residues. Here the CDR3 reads CASSYESGDRYEQYF. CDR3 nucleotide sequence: TGTGCCAGCAGTTACGAAAGCGGGGATAGGTACGAGCAGTACTTC.

In DNA, the CDR3 is TGTGCCAGCAGCCCCATGCTAGCGGGGGGGGGAGGAGATACGCAGTATTTT. Translated: CASSPMLAGGGGDTQYF. V usage is TRBV7-2 and J usage is TRBJ2-3, with 12 bases lining up with TRBD2. This CDR3 has 17 amino acids. Unmatched junction bases numbered 11, after V lost 5 bases and J lost 5 bases. Germline CDR1 SGHTA, CDR2 FQGNSA.

CDR3 residues: CASKQENEQYF. CDR3 in DNA: TGTGCCAGCAAACAGGAAAACGAGCAGTACTTC. The chain couples TRBV6-1 to TRBJ2-7; possibly TRBD1 for D (5 bases). Deletions cut 7 bases from V and 5 bases from J, with 9 bases between. The CDR3 is made up of 11 amino acids. CDR1 and CDR2 (germline): MNHNS, SASEGT.

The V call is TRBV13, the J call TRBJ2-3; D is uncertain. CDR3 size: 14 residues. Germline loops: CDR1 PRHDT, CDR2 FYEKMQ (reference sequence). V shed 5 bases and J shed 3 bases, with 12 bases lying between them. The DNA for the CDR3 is TGTGCCAGCAGCCTGAAAACCCTTACAGATACGCAGTATTTT. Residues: CASSLKTLTDTQYF.

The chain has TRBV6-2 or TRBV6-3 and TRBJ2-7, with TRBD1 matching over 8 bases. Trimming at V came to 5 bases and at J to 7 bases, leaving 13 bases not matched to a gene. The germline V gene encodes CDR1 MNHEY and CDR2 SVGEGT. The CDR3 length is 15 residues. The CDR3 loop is CASSREQGGEWEQYF. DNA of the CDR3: TGTGCCAGCAGTCGCGAACAGGGGGGAGAATGGGAGCAGTACTTC.

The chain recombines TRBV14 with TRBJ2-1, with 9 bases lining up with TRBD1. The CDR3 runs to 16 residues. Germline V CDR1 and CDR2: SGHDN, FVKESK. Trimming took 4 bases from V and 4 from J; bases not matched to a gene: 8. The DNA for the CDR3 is TGTGCCAGCAGCCTGCTACAGGGGGCCTTATACAATGAGCAGTTCTTC. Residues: CASSLLQGALYNEQFF.

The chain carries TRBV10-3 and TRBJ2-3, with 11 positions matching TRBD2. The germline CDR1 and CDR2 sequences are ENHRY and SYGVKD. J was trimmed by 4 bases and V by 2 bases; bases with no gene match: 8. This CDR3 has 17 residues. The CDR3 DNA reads TGTGCCATCAGTGAGCCTAGGGGACTAGCGGTTGCAGATACGCAGTATTTT. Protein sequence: CAISEPRGLAVADTQYF.

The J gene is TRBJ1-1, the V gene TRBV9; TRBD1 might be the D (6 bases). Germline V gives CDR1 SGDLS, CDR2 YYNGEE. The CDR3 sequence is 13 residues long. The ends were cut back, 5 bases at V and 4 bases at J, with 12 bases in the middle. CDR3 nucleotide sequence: TGTGCCAGCAGTATCACAGGGAGCACTGAAGCTTTCTTT. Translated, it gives CASSITGSTEAFF.

CDR3 DNA: TGCAGCGTTTCCCCACAGTTGAACACTGAAGCTTTCTTT. Amino acid sequence: CSVSPQLNTEAFF. The chain carries TRBV29-1 and TRBJ1-1; D gene unclear. V was cut by 5 bases and J by 0 bases, with 10 bases left in between. The germline gives CDR1 SQVTM, CDR2 ANQGSEA. The CDR3 extends over 13 amino acids.

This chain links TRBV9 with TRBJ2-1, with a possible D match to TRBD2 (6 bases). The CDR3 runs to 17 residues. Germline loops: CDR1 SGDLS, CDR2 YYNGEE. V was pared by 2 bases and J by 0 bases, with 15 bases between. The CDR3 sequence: CASSVGSSVSSYNEQFF. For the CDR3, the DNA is TGTGCCAGCAGCGTCGGCTCTAGCGTCAGCTCCTACAATGAGCAGTTCTTC.

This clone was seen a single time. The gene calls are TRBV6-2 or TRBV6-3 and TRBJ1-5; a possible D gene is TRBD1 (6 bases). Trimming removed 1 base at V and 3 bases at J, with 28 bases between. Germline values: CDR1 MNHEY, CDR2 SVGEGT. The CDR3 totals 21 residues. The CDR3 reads CASSYYSLPVKSGAVNQPQHF. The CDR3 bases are TGTGCCAGCAGTTACTATAGCCTCCCGGTGAAGTCGGGGGCCGTCAATCAGCCCCAGCATTTT.

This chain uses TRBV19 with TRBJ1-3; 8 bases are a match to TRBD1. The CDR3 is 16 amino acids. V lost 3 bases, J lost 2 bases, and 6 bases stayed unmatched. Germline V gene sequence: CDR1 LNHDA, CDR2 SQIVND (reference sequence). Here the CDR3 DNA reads TGTGCCAGTAGTATTTCCAAGACAGGGGCTGGAAACACCATATATTTT. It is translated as CASSISKTGAGNTIYF. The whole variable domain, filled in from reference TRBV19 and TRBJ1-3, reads DGGITQSPKYLFRKEGQNVTLSCEQNLNHDAMYWYRQDPGQGLRLIYYSQIVNDFQKGDIAEGYSVSREKKESFPLTVTSAQKNPTAFYLCASSISKTGAGNTIYFGEGSWLTVV.

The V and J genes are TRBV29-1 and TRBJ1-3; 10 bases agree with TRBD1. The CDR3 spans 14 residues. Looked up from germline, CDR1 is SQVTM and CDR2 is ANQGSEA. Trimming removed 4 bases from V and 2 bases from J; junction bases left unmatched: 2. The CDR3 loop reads CSVGDRGAGNTIYF. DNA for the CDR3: TGCAGCGTTGGGGACAGGGGAGCTGGAAACACCATATATTTT.

This CDR3 reads CASSPRQGSYNEQFF. The DNA for the CDR3 is TGCGCCAGCAGCCCCCGACAGGGGTCATACAATGAGCAGTTCTTC. The chain is built from TRBV4-3 and TRBJ2-1, with 8 bases lining up with TRBD1. J lost 4 bases, V lost 4 bases, and 6 bases had no gene match. Germline V gene sequence: CDR1 LGHNA, CDR2 YSLEER. The CDR3 length is 15 residues.

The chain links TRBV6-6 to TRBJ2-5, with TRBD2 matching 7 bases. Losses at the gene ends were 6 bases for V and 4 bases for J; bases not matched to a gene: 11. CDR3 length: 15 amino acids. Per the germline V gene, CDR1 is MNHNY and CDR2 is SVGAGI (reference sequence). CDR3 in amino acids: CASSTPSGGRETQYF. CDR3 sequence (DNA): TGTGCCAGCAGCACACCCTCGGGGGGACGAGAGACCCAGTACTTC.

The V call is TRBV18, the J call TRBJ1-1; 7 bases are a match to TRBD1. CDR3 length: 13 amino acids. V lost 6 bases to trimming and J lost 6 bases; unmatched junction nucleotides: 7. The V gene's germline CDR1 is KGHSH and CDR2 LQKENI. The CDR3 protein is CASSLEGASEAFF. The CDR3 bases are TGTGCCAGCTCCCTGGAGGGGGCCTCTGAAGCTTTCTTT.

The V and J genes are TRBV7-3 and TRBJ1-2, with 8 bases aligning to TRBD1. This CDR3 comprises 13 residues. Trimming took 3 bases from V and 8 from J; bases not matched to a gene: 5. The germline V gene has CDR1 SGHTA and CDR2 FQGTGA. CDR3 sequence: CASSLTTGEGYTF. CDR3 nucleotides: TGTGCCAGCAGCTTGACGACAGGGGAAGGCTACACCTTC.

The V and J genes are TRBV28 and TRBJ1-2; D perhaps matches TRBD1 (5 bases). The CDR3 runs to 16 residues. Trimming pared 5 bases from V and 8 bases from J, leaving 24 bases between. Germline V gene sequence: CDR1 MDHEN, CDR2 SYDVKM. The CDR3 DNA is TGTGCCAGCAGTACATACCCCCGAGGGGCGGGGAAGGGCTACACCTTC. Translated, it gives CASSTYPRGAGKGYTF.

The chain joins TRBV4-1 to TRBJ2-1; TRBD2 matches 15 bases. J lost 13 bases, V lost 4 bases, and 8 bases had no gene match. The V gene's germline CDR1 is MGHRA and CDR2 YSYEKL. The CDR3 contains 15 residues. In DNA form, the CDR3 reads TGCGCCAGCAGCCCCGGACTAGCGGGGGGGCCGGGTCAGTTCTTC. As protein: CASSPGLAGGPGQFF.